What follows are 29 T cell receptor beta chains derived from one specimen sequenced in a study of cytomegalovirus exposure and HLA in healthy donors. PCR amplification relied on 60 Vbeta primers (plus 13 Jbeta primers). TCRdb keeps only in-frame clones here, not all; method: immunoSEQ multiplex PCR. The table shows about 98,000 clones, with roughly two thirds occurring only once. The sequenced material came from PBMCs. These receptors were obtained from a female donor in good health and CMV-seronegative.

The chain couples TRBV5-1 to TRBJ2-1; D might be TRBD2 (5 bases). The V end was cut by 4 bases, the J end by 6 bases, with 11 bases between. The CDR3 is 13 residues long. Germline V lookup: CDR1 SGHRS, CDR2 YFSETQ. The DNA of the CDR3 is TGCGCCAGCAGCCCTTTTCTAGCCAATGAGCAGTTCTTC. Amino acids: CASSPFLANEQFF.

The V and J genes are TRBV11-3 and TRBJ1-4, with 10 bases lining up with TRBD1. This CDR3 comprises 15 residues. From germline, CDR1 is SGHNT and CDR2 YENEEA. The V and J ends lost 4 bases and 7 bases, in that order; junction bases with no gene match: 6. This chain's CDR3 is CASSSRTGGSEKLFF. In nucleotides, the CDR3 is TGTGCCAGCAGCTCTCGGACAGGGGGGAGTGAAAAACTGTTTTTT.

This chain uses TRBV19 with TRBJ2-2, with D perhaps matching TRBD2 (5 bases). The CDR3 loop spans 14 amino acids. V was cut by 7 bases and J by 1 base, with 10 bases left in between. The germline gives CDR1 LNHDA, CDR2 SQIVND (reference sequence). CDR3 region: CASTDRGNTGELFF. CDR3 nucleotides: TGTGCCAGTACGGACCGGGGGAACACCGGGGAGCTGTTTTTT.

V and J are TRBV30 and TRBJ2-3, with D unclear. Germline V gene lookup returns CDR1 GTSNPN and CDR2 SVGIG (reference sequence). V dropped 1 base and J dropped 5 bases, with 7 bases sitting between them. The CDR3 consists of 12 residues. The chain's CDR3 is CAWSARIDTQYF. CDR3 DNA: TGTGCCTGGAGTGCTCGTATAGATACGCAGTATTTT.

In its sample, this clone was seen a few times. J is TRBJ2-4 and V is TRBV28, with D possibly TRBD2 on 6 matching bases. Trimming left V 4 bases short and J 1 base short, with 11 bases between. Germline CDR1 is MDHEN and CDR2 is SYDVKM. There are 15 residues in the CDR3. The CDR3 DNA follows: TGTGCCAGCAGTTGGGACTGGGGGGCCAAAAACATTCAGTACTTC. Translating gives CASSWDWGAKNIQYF.

The V and J genes are TRBV4-2 and TRBJ1-4; the D is unclear. Trimming stripped 1 base from V and 3 bases from J, with 6 bases between. CDR3 length: 14 residues. In germline, CDR1 is LGHNA, CDR2 YNFKEQ. CDR3 sequence (DNA): TGTGCCAGCAGCCAAGGGCTTGCTAATGAAAAACTGTTTTTT. This translates into CASSQGLANEKLFF.

The rearrangement links TRBV4-1 to TRBJ2-3; 12 bases are shared with TRBD2. With V trimmed by 1 base and J by 5 bases, 4 bases remained unmatched. The CDR3 extends over 16 amino acids. Germline V gives CDR1 MGHRA, CDR2 YSYEKL. The CDR3 DNA reads as TGCGCCAGCAGCCAAGTGGCTAGCGGGGGGGAAGATACGCAGTATTTT. Its translation is CASSQVASGGEDTQYF.

The rearrangement joins TRBV28 to TRBJ1-1, with 8 bases lining up with TRBD1. The V gene end was trimmed by 2 bases and the J gene end by 5 bases; junction bases not matched to a gene: 16. The CDR3 is made up of 18 amino acids. CDR1 MDHEN and CDR2 SYDVKM come from the germline V gene. The CDR3 reads CASSLQGAISQGGTEAFF. CDR3 in DNA: TGTGCCAGCAGTTTACAGGGGGCGATAAGTCAAGGGGGGACTGAAGCTTTCTTT.

This chain links TRBV30 with TRBJ2-1, with 11 bases that match TRBD1. J gave up 7 bases and V 3 bases, and 2 bases lay outside the gene matches. The CDR3 runs 13 residues. CDR1 is GTSNPN and CDR2 is SVGIG in the germline V gene (reference sequence). As DNA, the CDR3 is TGTGCCTGGAGGGGGGACAGGGGGAATGAGCAGTTCTTC. Translating gives CAWRGDRGNEQFF.

The V call is TRBV5-4, the J call TRBJ2-7, with 9 bases matching TRBD1. Unmatched junction bases numbered 4, after V lost 0 bases and J lost 6 bases. CDR3 length equals 14 residues. The germline V gene encodes CDR1 SGHNT and CDR2 YYREEE (reference sequence). CDR3 in DNA: TGTGCCAGCAGCTTGGACAGGGGGCAGGGCGAGCAGTACTTC. Amino acids: CASSLDRGQGEQYF. The full variable domain, rest sourced from reference TRBV5-4 and TRBJ2-7, is ETGVTQSPTHLIKTRGQQVTLRCSSQSGHNTVSWYQQALGQGPQFIFQYYREEENGRGNFPPRFSGLQFPNYSSELNVNALELDDSALYLCASSLDRGQGEQYFGPGTRLTVT.

V is TRBV7-6 and J is TRBJ1-2, with 9 bases aligning to TRBD1. J lost 8 bases, V lost 5 bases, and 15 bases had no gene match. From germline, CDR1 is SGHVS and CDR2 FNYEAQ. CDR3 length: 16 residues. This chain's CDR3 is CASSPGPGTGNVGYTF. The CDR3 DNA reads as TGTGCCAGCAGCCCCGGTCCCGGGACAGGGAATGTGGGCTACACCTTC.

The chain recombines TRBV27 with TRBJ1-3; unclear D gene. The CDR3 is made up of 14 amino acids. Trimming stripped 6 bases from V and 4 bases from J, with 13 bases between. Germline V CDR1 and CDR2: MNHEY, SMNVEV (reference sequence). CDR3 sequence: CASSSAAPGNTIYF. CDR3 nucleotide sequence: TGTGCCAGCAGCTCCGCGGCTCCCGGAAACACCATATATTTT.

This rearrangement joins TRBV28 to TRBJ2-7, with 9 bases identical to TRBD1. The length of the CDR3 is 14 residues. The J segment lost 4 bases and the V segment lost 8 bases, leaving 9 bases of the junction unmatched. Germline lookup yields CDR1 MDHEN and CDR2 SYDVKM. In DNA, the CDR3 is TGTGCCAGCCTAGGACAGGGGTTTGATTACGAGCAGTACTTC. It translates to CASLGQGFDYEQYF.

This clone was found once. The rearrangement links TRBV30 to TRBJ1-1; tentatively, D is TRBD1 (5 bases). The germline CDR1 and CDR2 sequences are GTSNPN and SVGIG (reference sequence). The CDR3 sequence is 12 residues long. V lost 5 bases to trimming and J lost 3 bases, with 10 bases between them. The CDR3 bases are TGTGCCTGGGGCAGGGAGGACACTGAAGCTTTCTTT. Protein: CAWGREDTEAFF.

On this clone: The same CDR3 arises from other DNA sequences in this sample as well. V and J are TRBV5-1 and TRBJ2-3, with 7 bases fitting TRBD2. Germline CDR1 reads SGHRS; CDR2 reads YFSETQ. J lost 2 bases, V lost 4 bases, and 7 bases had no gene match. The CDR3 loop spans 15 amino acids. The CDR3 spells CASSLGGRATDTQYF. The CDR3 nucleotides are TGCGCCAGCAGCCTGGGGGGGAGGGCCACAGATACGCAGTATTTT.

The rearrangement uses TRBV4-2 and TRBJ2-3, with D hard to call. In germline, CDR1 is LGHNA, CDR2 YNFKEQ. The CDR3 is 14 residues long. Trimming shortened V by 0 bases and J by 4 bases, and 8 bases separated the two germline ends. CDR3 bases: TGTGCCAGCAGCCAAGATTCCAAGCCAGATACGCAGTATTTT. This gives the protein CASSQDSKPDTQYF.

The chain employs TRBV2 and TRBJ1-2; 8 bases map to TRBD1. Losses at the gene ends were 5 bases for V and 5 bases for J; bases not matched to a gene: 4. Germline-derived CDR1 and CDR2 are SNHLY and FYNNEI. This CDR3 is 13 amino acids long. The CDR3 is CASSLGQVYGYTF. The CDR3 DNA is TGTGCCAGCAGTTTGGGACAGGTGTATGGCTACACCTTC.

The chain combines TRBV15 with TRBJ2-1, with TRBD1 matching 8 bases. Germline V CDR1 and CDR2: LNHNV, YYDKDF (reference sequence). Germline trimming cut 3 bases from V and 1 base from J; bases unmatched to any gene: 5. There are 16 residues in the CDR3. Here the CDR3 DNA reads TGTGCCACCAGCAGGACCAGACAGGGGTCCTACAATGAGCAGTTCTTC. Residues: CATSRTRQGSYNEQFF.

This chain uses TRBV9 with TRBJ2-2; D call uncertain. Deletions cut 0 bases from V and 1 base from J, with 4 bases between. The CDR3 spans 14 residues. CDR1 and CDR2 (germline): SGDLS, YYNGEE. CDR3 protein: CASSVDKNTGELFF. In nucleotides, the CDR3 is TGTGCCAGCAGCGTAGACAAGAACACCGGGGAGCTGTTTTTT.

Notes on this clone: The junction departs from germline at one end; a sequencing error may be responsible. This chain's CDR3 is CASSYSQAGPYNEQFF. CDR3 DNA sequence: TGTGCTAGCAGTTACTCGCAAGCGGGGCCTTACAATGAGCAGTTCTTC. V and J are TRBV6-5 and TRBJ2-1, with TRBD2 identical over 7 bases. The CDR3 is 16 amino acids. Germline V gene lookup returns CDR1 MNHEY and CDR2 SVGAGI.

The chain links TRBV6-1 to TRBJ1-4; 8 bases fit TRBD1. Germline V gene sequence: CDR1 MNHNS, CDR2 SASEGT. The trim removed 7 bases at V and 8 bases at J, leaving 12 bases unmatched. The CDR3 contains 15 residues. The CDR3 DNA reads TGTGCCAGCAACCCGCTAACAGGGGGTGGCGAAAAACTGTTTTTT. It encodes CASNPLTGGGEKLFF.

The chain links TRBV7-9 to TRBJ2-7; D gene unclear. V dropped 0 bases and J dropped 5 bases, with 5 bases sitting between them. Germline assignment: CDR1 SEHNR and CDR2 FQNEAQ (reference sequence). There are 12 residues in the CDR3. DNA of the CDR3: TGTGCCAGCAGCTTAGCCACGGACGAGCAGTACTTC. Translation gives CASSLATDEQYF. The entire variable domain, with the rest obtained from reference TRBV7-9 and TRBJ2-7, is as follows: DTGVSQNPRHKITKRGQNVTFRCDPISEHNRLYWYRQTLGQGPEFLTYFQNEAQLEKSRLLSDRFSAERPKGSFSTLEIQRTEQGDSAMYLCASSLATDEQYFGPGTRLTVT.

The rearrangement links TRBV9 to TRBJ1-2, with D tentatively TRBD1 (6 bases). The CDR3 runs to 14 residues. CDR1 is SGDLS, CDR2 YYNGEE, per germline. The V and J ends lost 4 bases and 2 bases respectively, with 12 bases between them. CDR3 DNA sequence: TGTGCCAGCAGCCTAGGGGGAGGGAACTATGGCTACACCTTC. As protein: CASSLGGGNYGYTF.

The chain combines TRBV5-1 with TRBJ2-1; 11 bases map to TRBD2. The germline gives CDR1 SGHRS, CDR2 YFSETQ. This CDR3 contains 15 residues. Unmatched junction bases numbered 2, after V lost 3 bases and J lost 3 bases. CDR3 protein: CASSWGLAVYNEQFF. DNA for the CDR3: TGCGCCAGCAGCTGGGGACTAGCGGTCTACAATGAGCAGTTCTTC.

V is TRBV12-5 and J is TRBJ1-3, with 9 nucleotides matching TRBD1. Germline trimming cut 4 bases from V and 1 base from J; bases unmatched to any gene: 8. The CDR3 is 17 amino acids. The germline gives CDR1 LGHNT, CDR2 FRNRAP. The CDR3 DNA reads as TGTGCTAGTGGTTGGGGACAGGGAACCATGTCTGGAAACACCATATATTTT. It is translated as CASGWGQGTMSGNTIYF.

The chain couples TRBV7-2 to TRBJ1-2; a possible D gene is TRBD1 (6 bases). V lost 1 base, J lost 8 bases, and 14 bases lay in between. This CDR3 region has 14 residues. Per germline, CDR1 SGHTA and CDR2 FQGNSA. The CDR3 sequence is CASSLGLDQGGYTF. Here the CDR3 DNA reads TGTGCCAGCAGCTTAGGGTTAGACCAGGGGGGCTACACCTTC.

For this clone: The sample holds other DNA sequences that translate to the same CDR3. The chain recombines TRBV7-6 with TRBJ2-1, with D possibly matching TRBD2 (6 bases). Germline-derived CDR1 and CDR2 are SGHVS and FNYEAQ. The ends were cut back, 0 bases at V and 8 bases at J, with 8 bases in the middle. The CDR3 contains 13 residues. The CDR3 loop reads CASSLAGGDEQFF. The CDR3 DNA sequence: TGTGCCAGCAGCTTAGCCGGGGGTGATGAGCAGTTCTTC.

In its sample, this clone was seen once. The rearrangement uses TRBV5-4 and TRBJ1-2; 10 nucleotides agree with TRBD1. From germline, CDR1 is SGHNT and CDR2 YYREEE (reference sequence). The CDR3 contains 16 residues. After removal of 6 bases from V and 6 bases from J, the junction contained 14 bases not matched to a gene. The CDR3 DNA reads as TGTGCCAGCACCCTACCCCGGGGACAGGGGAGTCATGGCTACACCTTC. Encoded protein: CASTLPRGQGSHGYTF.

The chain recombines TRBV7-8 with TRBJ1-6, with 8 bases aligning to TRBD1. With V trimmed by 2 bases and J by 9 bases, 9 bases remained unmatched. There are 16 residues in the CDR3. CDR1 and CDR2 from the germline V gene are SGHVS and FQNEAQ. The CDR3 DNA is TGTGCCAGCAGCTTATCTTCACAGGGGGTTTCTTCACCCCTCCACTTT. Protein sequence: CASSLSSQGVSSPLHF.